The clone carrying this TCR beta chain was recorded many times. What it binds is unknown. This CDR3 region has 14 residues. V dropped 5 bases and J dropped 3 bases, with 13 bases sitting between them. The germline V gene encodes CDR1 SEHNR and CDR2 FQNEAQ (reference sequence). Treatment was busulfan-fludarabine conditioning, a marrow graft, and cyclophosphamide on days +3 and +4. The data were obtained in a study of T cells after posttransplantation cyclophosphamide. The study, taken as a whole, reports: Skin or GI-infiltrating T cells shared few TRB sequences with blood. Recipient CMV seropositivity and CMV reactivation strongly tracked TRB clonality. Later post-transplant blood repertoires were often dominated by donor CD8+ memory clones.

Sequencing was performed with immunoSEQ multiplex PCR; in TCRdb, only in-frame clones are kept and a portion is missing. The table records 9,500 to 12,000 clones without singletons, the ten largest covering less than 30%. The source is a female patient aged 35 to 55 who received an allogeneic stem cell transplant from a related donor, was CMV-positive, and had no GVHD. The T cells may come from the graft donor. Specimen: PBMCs, collected after allogeneic stem cell transplant with posttransplant cyclophosphamide. The V call is TRBV7-9, the J call TRBJ1-1; D call uncertain. The CDR3 here is CASSPLGTHTEAFF. Written as DNA, the CDR3 is TGTGCCAGCAGCCCCCTGGGCACCCACACTGAAGCTTTCTTT.